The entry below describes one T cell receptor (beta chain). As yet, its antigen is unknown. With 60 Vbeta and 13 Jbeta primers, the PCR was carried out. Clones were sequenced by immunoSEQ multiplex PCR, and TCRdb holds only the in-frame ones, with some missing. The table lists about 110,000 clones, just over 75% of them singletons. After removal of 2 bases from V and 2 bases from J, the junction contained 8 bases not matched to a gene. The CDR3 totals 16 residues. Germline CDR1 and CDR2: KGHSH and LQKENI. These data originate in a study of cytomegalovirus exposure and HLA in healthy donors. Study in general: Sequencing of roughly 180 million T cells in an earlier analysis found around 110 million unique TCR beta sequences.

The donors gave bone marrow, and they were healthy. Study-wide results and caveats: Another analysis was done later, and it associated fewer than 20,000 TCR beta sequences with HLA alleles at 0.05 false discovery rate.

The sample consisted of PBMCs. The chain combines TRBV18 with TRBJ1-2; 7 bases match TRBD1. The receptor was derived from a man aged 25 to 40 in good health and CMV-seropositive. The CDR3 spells CASSPLPGQRNYGYTF. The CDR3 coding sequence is TGTGCCAGCTCACCATTGCCGGGACAGAGAAACTATGGCTACACCTTC.